Detailed here is one TCR beta chain. Its antigen remains unidentified. This specimen comes from a study of CD8 T cells in ankylosing spondylitis. One entry per CDR3 protein, called by TCRdb with MiXCR from the 5' RACE reads. Of 250,000 to 350,000 distinct CDR3 sequences detected, 20% appear once; the ten largest clones hold around 7.8%. Study-wide results and limits: Prior work had noted some motif variants in reactive arthritis blood and synovial fluid. Reportedly, disease-linked clones are significantly enriched in ankylosing spondylitis patients' matched synovial fluid.

Material for sequencing was blood, either unsorted or a sorted T cell fraction (not recorded which). The receptor was isolated from a male donor with ankylosing spondylitis or in good health (not recorded which).

As DNA, the CDR3 is TGTGCCAGCAGTTTTGGAGGGGCCAGGGCAACAGATACGCAGTATTTT. Translating it yields CASSFGGARATDTQYF. The chain is built from TRBV12-3 or TRBV12-4 and TRBJ2-3; TRBD2 is a possible D gene (6 bases). Trimming shortened V by 3 bases and J by 3 bases, and 16 bases separated the two germline ends. The length of the CDR3 is 16 residues.